This TCR beta chain derives from a study of glioma-infiltrating T cells. Amplification of TCR alpha and beta CDR3 regions from RNA used iRepertoire nested multiplex PCR. TCRdb reprocessed the multiplex PCR reads with MiXCR, giving one entry per CDR3 protein. Of under 150,000 distinct CDR3 sequences listed, about 25% are singletons. This TCR derives from a human donor with low-grade glioma or glioblastoma, undergoing nonglioma brain surgery, or in good health (not recorded which). Material: glioma tissue, nonneoplastic brain tissue, or PBMCs (not recorded which).

The chain's CDR3 is CSAYWRGPGAGGLQETQYF. The CDR3 nucleotides are TGCAGTGCTTACTGGAGGGGACCCGGCGCCGGCGGGCTGCAAGAGACCCAGTACTTC. The chain has TRBV20-1 and TRBJ2-5, with D tentatively TRBD2 (6 bases). V was clipped by 5 bases and J by 2 bases, with 30 bases between them. This CDR3 has 19 amino acids. In germline, CDR1 is DFQATT, CDR2 SNEGSKA (reference sequence).